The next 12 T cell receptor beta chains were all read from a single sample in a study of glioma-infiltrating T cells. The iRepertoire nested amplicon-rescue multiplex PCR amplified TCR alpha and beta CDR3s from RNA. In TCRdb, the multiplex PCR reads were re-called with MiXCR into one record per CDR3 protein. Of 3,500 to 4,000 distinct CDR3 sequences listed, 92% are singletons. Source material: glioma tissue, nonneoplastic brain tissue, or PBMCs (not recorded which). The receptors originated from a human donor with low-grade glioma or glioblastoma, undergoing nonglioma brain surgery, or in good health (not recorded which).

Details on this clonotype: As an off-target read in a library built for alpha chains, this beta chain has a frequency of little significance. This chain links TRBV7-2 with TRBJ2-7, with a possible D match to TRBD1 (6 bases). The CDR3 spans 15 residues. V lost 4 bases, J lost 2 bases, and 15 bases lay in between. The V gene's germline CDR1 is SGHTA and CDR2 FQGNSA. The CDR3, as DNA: TGTGCCAGCAGCTCCCGGGCAGGGGCAGCCTACGAGCAGTACGTC. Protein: CASSSRAGAAYEQYV.

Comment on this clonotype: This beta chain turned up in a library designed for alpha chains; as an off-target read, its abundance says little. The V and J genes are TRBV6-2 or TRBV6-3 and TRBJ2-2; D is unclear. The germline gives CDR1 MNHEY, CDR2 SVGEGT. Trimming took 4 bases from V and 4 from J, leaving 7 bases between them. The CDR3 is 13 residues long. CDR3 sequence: CASSLSVTGELFF. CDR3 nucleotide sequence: TGTGCCAGCAGTTTGTCGGTCACCGGGGAGCTGTTTTTT.

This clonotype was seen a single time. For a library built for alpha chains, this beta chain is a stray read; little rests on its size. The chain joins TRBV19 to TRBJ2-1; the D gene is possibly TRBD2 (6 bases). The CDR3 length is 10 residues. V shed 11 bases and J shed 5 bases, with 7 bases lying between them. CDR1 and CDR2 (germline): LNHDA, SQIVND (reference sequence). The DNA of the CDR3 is TGTGCCTCGGGGGACAATGAGCAGTTCTTC. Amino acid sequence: CASGDNEQFF. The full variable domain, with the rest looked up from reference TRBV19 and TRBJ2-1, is DGGITQSPKYLFRKEGQNVTLSCEQNLNHDAMYWYRQDPGQGLRLIYYSQIVNDFQKGDIAEGYSVSREKKESFPLTVTSAQKNPTAFYLCASGDNEQFFGPGTRLTVL.

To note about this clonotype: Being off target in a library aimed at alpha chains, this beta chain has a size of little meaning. The CDR3 coding sequence is TGTGCCAGCAGCTTAGGGGCAGAACACACTGAAGCTTTCTTT. It translates to CASSLGAEHTEAFF. The rearrangement joins TRBV7-2 to TRBJ1-1; D gene unclear. CDR3 length: 14 amino acids. Germline-derived CDR1 and CDR2 are SGHTA and FQGNSA. Trimming stripped 1 base from V and 3 bases from J, with 9 bases between.

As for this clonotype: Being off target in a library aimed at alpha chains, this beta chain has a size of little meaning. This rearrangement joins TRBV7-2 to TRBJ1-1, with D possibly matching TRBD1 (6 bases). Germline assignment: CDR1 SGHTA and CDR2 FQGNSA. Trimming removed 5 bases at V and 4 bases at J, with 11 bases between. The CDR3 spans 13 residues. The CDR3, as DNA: TGTGCCAGCAGCCCTACCAGGGGCACTGAAGCTTTCTTT. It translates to CASSPTRGTEAFF.

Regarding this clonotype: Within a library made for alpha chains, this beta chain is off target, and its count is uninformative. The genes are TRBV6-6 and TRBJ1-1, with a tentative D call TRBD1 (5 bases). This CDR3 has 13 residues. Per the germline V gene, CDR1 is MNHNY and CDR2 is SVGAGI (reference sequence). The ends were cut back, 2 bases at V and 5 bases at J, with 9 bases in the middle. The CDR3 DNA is TGTGCCAGCAGTTACGCAGGGTGGACTGAAGCTTTCTTT. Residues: CASSYAGWTEAFF.

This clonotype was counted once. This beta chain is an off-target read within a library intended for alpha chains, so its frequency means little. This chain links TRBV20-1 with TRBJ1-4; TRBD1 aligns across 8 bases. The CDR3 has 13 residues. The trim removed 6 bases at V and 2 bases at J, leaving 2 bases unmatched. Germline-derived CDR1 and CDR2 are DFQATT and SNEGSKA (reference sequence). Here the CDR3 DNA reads TGCAGTGCCACAGGGGGTACTAATGAAAAACTGTTTTTT. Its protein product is CSATGGTNEKLFF.

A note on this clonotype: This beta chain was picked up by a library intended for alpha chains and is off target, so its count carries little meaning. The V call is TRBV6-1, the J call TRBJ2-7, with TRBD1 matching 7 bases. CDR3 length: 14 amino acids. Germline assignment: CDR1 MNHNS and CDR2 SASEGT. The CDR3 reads CASREGQATYEQYV. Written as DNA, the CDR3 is TGTGCCAGCAGGGAAGGACAGGCTACCTACGAGCAGTACGTC.

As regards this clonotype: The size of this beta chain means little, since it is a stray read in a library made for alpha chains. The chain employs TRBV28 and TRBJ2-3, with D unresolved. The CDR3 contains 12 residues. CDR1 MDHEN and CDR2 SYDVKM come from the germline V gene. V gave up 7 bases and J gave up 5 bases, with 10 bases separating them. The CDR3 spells CASNIWGDTQYF. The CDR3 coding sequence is TGTGCCAGCAACATTTGGGGAGATACGCAGTATTTT.

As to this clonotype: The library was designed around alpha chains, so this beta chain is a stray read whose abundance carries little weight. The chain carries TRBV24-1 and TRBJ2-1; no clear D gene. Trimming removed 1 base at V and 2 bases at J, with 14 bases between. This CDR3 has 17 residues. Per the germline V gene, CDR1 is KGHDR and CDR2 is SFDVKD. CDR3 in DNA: TGTGCCACCAGTGATTTCGACACCGAAGGACCCTACAATGAGCAGTTCTTC. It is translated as CATSDFDTEGPYNEQFF.

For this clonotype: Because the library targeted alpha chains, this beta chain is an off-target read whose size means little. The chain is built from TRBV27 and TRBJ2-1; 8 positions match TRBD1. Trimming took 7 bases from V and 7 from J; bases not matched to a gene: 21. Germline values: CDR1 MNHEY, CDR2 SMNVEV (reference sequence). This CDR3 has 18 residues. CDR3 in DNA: TGTGCCAGCATCCCGCTCCTCAGGGGGCTTACGATGCGTAATGAGCAGTTCTTC. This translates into CASIPLLRGLTMRNEQFF.

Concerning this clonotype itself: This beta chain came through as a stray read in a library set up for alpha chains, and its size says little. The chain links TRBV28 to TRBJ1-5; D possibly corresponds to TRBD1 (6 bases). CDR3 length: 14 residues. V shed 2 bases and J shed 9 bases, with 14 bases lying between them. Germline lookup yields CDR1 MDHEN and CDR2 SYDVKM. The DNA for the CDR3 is TGTGCCAGCAGTTTAGTGACAGGTTACAGGCCCCAGCATTTT. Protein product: CASSLVTGYRPQHF. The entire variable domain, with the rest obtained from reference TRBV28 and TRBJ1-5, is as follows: DVKVTQSSRYLVKRTGEKVFLECVQDMDHENMFWYRQDPGLGLRLIYFSYDVKMKEKGDIPEGYSVSREKKERFSLILESASTNQTSMYLCASSLVTGYRPQHFGDGTRLSIL.